The 18 T cell receptor beta chains below all came from one sample that was sequenced in a study of neurological immune-mediated disorders. MiXCR was run by TCRdb on the 5' RACE reads, yielding one entry per CDR3 protein. This table holds about 33,000 distinct CDR3 sequences, 10% to 15% found once. As for time point: longitudinal time-point 2. The sequencing sample was made of PBMCs. The receptors here all came from a woman between 40 and 50 years old in good health.

The CDR3 reads CASSKREGRGNEQFF. In DNA form, the CDR3 reads TGTGCCAGCAGCAAGCGGGAGGGCAGGGGCAATGAGCAGTTCTTC. V gene TRBV5-5 combines with J gene TRBJ2-1, with 10 nucleotides matching TRBD2. Germline V gene data show CDR1 as SGHKS and CDR2 as YYEKEE (reference sequence). This CDR3 is 15 amino acids long. V lost 4 bases to trimming and J lost 6 bases; unmatched junction nucleotides: 7.

Many counts were recorded for this clonotype. The V and J genes are TRBV6-5 and TRBJ1-4; no firm D call. From germline, CDR1 is MNHEY and CDR2 SVGAGI. CDR3 length: 15 residues. V dropped 4 bases and J dropped 4 bases, with 13 bases sitting between them. The chain's CDR3 is CASSSTQNHNEKLFF. The CDR3 nucleotides are TGTGCCAGCAGTTCGACGCAGAACCATAATGAAAAACTGTTTTTT.

This clonotype was observed many times. The V call is TRBV7-2, the J call TRBJ2-2; D gene uncertain. The CDR3 spans 16 residues. Germline V lookup: CDR1 SGHTA, CDR2 FQGNSA. Trimming stripped 6 bases from V and 0 bases from J, with 14 bases between. CDR3 DNA sequence: TGTGCCAGCAGGTCGACGGGCTACGCGAACACCGGGGAGCTGTTTTTT. Protein sequence: CASRSTGYANTGELFF.

This clonotype was found a few times. The rearrangement links TRBV6-2 or TRBV6-3 to TRBJ2-1; D unresolved. The germline V gene has CDR1 MNHEY and CDR2 SVGEGT. Trimming shortened V by 7 bases and J by 0 bases, and 13 bases separated the two germline ends. This CDR3 comprises 15 residues. The DNA for the CDR3 is TGTGCCAGCAATTTCTCGTTAGTCTCCTACAATGAGCAGTTCTTC. This encodes CASNFSLVSYNEQFF.

This clonotype was detected many times. At one of its ends the junction is not consistent with the germline gene, which may arise from a read error. V and J are TRBV7-2 and TRBJ2-1; a possible D gene is TRBD1 (8 bases). The CDR3 has 16 residues. Per the germline V gene, CDR1 is SGHTA and CDR2 is FQGNSA. The CDR3 DNA reads TGTGCCAGCAGCCCCAACGGACAGGGACTATACAATGAGCAGTTATTC. It codes for CASSPNGQGLYNEQLF.

This clonotype was detected ten times or more. The chain couples TRBV5-6 to TRBJ2-2, with D hard to call. V was pared by 4 bases and J by 5 bases, with 3 bases between. Germline CDR1 reads SGHDT; CDR2 reads YYEEEE. This CDR3 is built from 11 residues. In nucleotides, the CDR3 is TGTGCCAGCAGCGTAACCGGGGAGCTGTTTTTT. Translating gives CASSVTGELFF.

At least ten counts were recorded for this clonotype. The CDR3 region has the DNA TGTGCCAGCAAGGGCCCCCGGGGACAGGCAGACGCAGATACGCAGTATTTT. Translation: CASKGPRGQADADTQYF. The V call is TRBV21-1, the J call TRBJ2-3; whether TRBD1, the table's D call, matches the DNA was not checked. TRBV21-1 is deemed a pseudogene. The CDR3 totals 17 residues.

There are many counts of this clonotype. The rearrangement links TRBV25-1 to TRBJ2-1; no clear D gene. CDR3 size: 15 residues. Trimming shortened V by 8 bases and J by 6 bases, and 20 bases separated the two germline ends. Germline loops: CDR1 MGHDK, CDR2 SYGVNS. CDR3 nucleotide sequence: TGTGCCAGCGGGTTCCTCGGCGGAACCTTCAATGAGCAGTTCTTC. Protein product: CASGFLGGTFNEQFF.

This clonotype was seen a single time. A much larger clonotype is one base distant, so this may be a read error. The V call is TRBV11-2, the J call TRBJ2-7; no firm D call. Germline CDR1 and CDR2: SGHAT and FQNNGV. V was pared by 8 bases and J by 3 bases, with 14 bases between. This CDR3 is built from 13 residues. Written as DNA, the CDR3 is TGTGCCAGCGGTACAGAATTGGTCTACGAGCAGTACTTC. It encodes CASGTELVYEQYF.

This clonotype was recorded at least ten times. CDR3 in DNA: TGTGCCAGCAGCTCATTCAGGGGGACGGACACTGAAGCTTTCTTT. It codes for CASSSFRGTDTEAFF. This chain uses TRBV9 with TRBJ1-1; 7 positions match TRBD1. Unmatched junction bases numbered 9, after V lost 4 bases and J lost 3 bases. Germline-derived CDR1 and CDR2 are SGDLS and YYNGEE. This CDR3 spans 15 amino acids.

This clonotype was seen many times. The genes are TRBV15 and TRBJ1-6; D remains unclear. Germline V gene sequence: CDR1 LNHNV, CDR2 YYDKDF (reference sequence). This CDR3 comprises 14 residues. Trimming removed 8 bases at V and 5 bases at J, with 13 bases between. CDR3 sequence (DNA): TGTGCCACCTCCCGGCCCAGTGATAATTCACCCCTCCACTTT. Residues: CATSRPSDNSPLHF. Using reference TRBV15 and TRBJ1-6 for the parts outside the CDR3, the full variable domain is DAMVIQNPRYQVTQFGKPVTLSCSQTLNHNVMYWYQQKSSQAPKLLFHYYDKDFNNEADTPDNFQSRRPNTSFCFLDIRSPGLGDTAMYLCATSRPSDNSPLHFGNGTRLTVT.

There are many counts of this clonotype. The chain joins TRBV6-5 to TRBJ2-2, with 14 bases that match TRBD2. The CDR3 spans 17 residues. From germline, CDR1 is MNHEY and CDR2 SVGAGI. Germline trimming cut 4 bases from V and 3 bases from J; bases unmatched to any gene: 4. DNA for the CDR3: TGTGCCAGCAGTTTGGGACTAGCGGGAGATGACACCGGGGAGCTGTTTTTT. This gives the protein CASSLGLAGDDTGELFF.

This clonotype was counted ten times or more. The chain couples TRBV7-2 to TRBJ2-6; maybe TRBD2 (5 bases). CDR3 size: 15 residues. The germline V and J ends were trimmed by 5 bases and 2 bases, with 10 bases remaining between them. Germline lookup yields CDR1 SGHTA and CDR2 FQGNSA. The CDR3 protein is CASSPGNTGANVLTF. The CDR3 region has the DNA TGTGCCAGCAGCCCGGGGAACACTGGGGCCAACGTCCTGACTTTC.

This clonotype was seen many times. The chain employs TRBV29-1 and TRBJ2-3, with D hard to call. Germline CDR1 is SQVTM and CDR2 is ANQGSEA. The ends were cut back, 6 bases at V and 0 bases at J, with 7 bases in the middle. The length of the CDR3 is 12 residues. CDR3 sequence: CSVYRSTDTQYF. The CDR3 DNA follows: TGCAGCGTATACAGAAGCACAGATACGCAGTATTTT.

The sample holds many counts of this clonotype. This chain connects TRBV29-1 to TRBJ2-7, with D perhaps matching TRBD2 (5 bases). CDR3 length: 13 residues. V lost 3 bases, J lost 3 bases, and 12 bases lay in between. Germline CDR1 and CDR2: SQVTM and ANQGSEA. The CDR3 DNA is TGCAGCGTTGAGGGCGGGCCTAACTACGAGCAGTACTTC. This codes for CSVEGGPNYEQYF.

About this clonotype: At one of its ends the junction is not consistent with the germline gene, which may arise from a read error. The chain uses TRBV3-1 and TRBJ1-2; D call uncertain. This CDR3 is built from 13 residues. CDR1 and CDR2 (germline): LGHDT, YNNKEL (reference sequence). The CDR3 here is CASSQAHAYGYTF. The CDR3 bases are TGCGCCAGCAGCCAAGCTCACGCCTATGGCTACACCTTC.

Points on this clonotype: The CDR3 end shows no conserved phenylalanine or tryptophan, and so a read error is likely. No DNA is shown, since the ends of the CDR3 on it are uncertain; the CDR3 is the one TCRdb lists. The CDR3: CASSRRGGHTDTRYI. The chain couples TRBV6-5 to TRBJ2-3; the table's D call of TRBD1 was not tested on the DNA. Germline V gives CDR1 MNHEY, CDR2 SVGAGI. The CDR3 extends over 15 residues, inclusive of both ends.

The sample holds many counts of this clonotype. The chain combines TRBV7-2 with TRBJ2-7; 7 nucleotides agree with TRBD1. Germline V gives CDR1 SGHTA, CDR2 FQGNSA. Trimming removed 5 bases from V and 5 bases from J; junction bases left unmatched: 12. This CDR3 has 15 amino acids. CDR3 protein: CASSSTGALRNEQYF. The CDR3 DNA reads TGTGCCAGCAGCAGTACAGGGGCGTTAAGGAACGAGCAGTACTTC.